A single T cell receptor (beta chain) is shown here with its context. Here immunoSEQ multiplex PCR was the method, and the copy in TCRdb shows in-frame clones only, minus some. Seen here are about 95,000 clones, about nine tenths observed once, and the top ten hold 13% to 15%. The entry originates in a study of control samples from healthy donors and cancer patients. The V end was cut by 2 bases, the J end by 4 bases, with 14 bases between. The CDR3 sequence is 15 residues long. Germline lookup yields CDR1 LGHDT and CDR2 YNNKEL (reference sequence). The receptor's source is a woman aged 70 to 79 in good health. This chain uses TRBV3-1 (or the pseudogene TRBV3-2) with TRBJ2-5; D may be TRBD2 (6 bases). The specimen was blood. DNA for the CDR3: TGTGCCAGCAGCCAAAACACCGGGACTGGAGAGACCCAGTACTTC. Translated, it gives CASSQNTGTGETQYF.